Listed below are T cell receptor beta chains from one sample, sequenced in a study of STAT5B mutations in CD4+ large granular lymphocyte leukemia. The table came from immunoSEQ multiplex PCR; TCRdb's copy has only in-frame clones and leaves some out. This table has about 38,000 clones, 85% appearing once. The sequenced sample consisted of CD4+ T cells from blood buffy coats. The receptors here all came from a human donor in good health. The CDR3 runs from the conserved cysteine through the conserved F or W. Fields, in order: D gene, J gene, CDR3 length, clone size, V gene, CDR3 protein, CDR3 DNA. A D gene is named only where the DNA matches it firmly. The size field is filled for only some rows; it gives once, few, many or a size class.

>-|TRBJ1-1|13|few|TRBV6-6
CASSYQGGTEAFF
TGTGCCAGCAGTTACCAAGGGGGCACTGAAGCTTTCTTT
>-|TRBJ1-1|14|once|TRBV6-5
CASSPPTENTEAFF
TGTGCCAGCAGTCCACCGACAGAGAACACTGAAGCTTTCTTT
>-|TRBJ2-1|13|-|TRBV18
CASSPPSRDEQFF
TGTGCCAGCTCACCTCCCTCAAGGGATGAGCAGTTCTTC
>TRBD2|TRBJ2-7|18|-|TRBV7-9
CASSPRPGLAGDPYEQYF
TGTGCCAGCAGCCCAAGGCCGGGACTAGCGGGGGACCCCTACGAGCAGTACTTC
>-|TRBJ2-7|12|-|TRBV5-4
CASSMYGYEQYF
TGTGCCAGCAGCATGTACGGCTACGAGCAGTACTTC
>-|TRBJ2-3|15|-|TRBV19
CASSIARGGTDTQYF
TGTGCCAGTAGTATAGCAAGGGGAGGAACAGATACGCAGTATTTT
>TRBD2|TRBJ2-7|16|-|TRBV30
CAWSDPGTSGYYEQYF
TGTGCCTGGAGTGACCCCGGGACTAGCGGATACTACGAGCAGTACTTC
>-|TRBJ2-7|11|-|TRBV7-2
CASRQYYEQYF
TGTGCCAGCCGGCAGTACTACGAGCAGTACTTC
>-|TRBJ1-2|12|-|TRBV11-2
CASSLLGSGYTF
TGTGCCAGCAGCCTCCTGGGCAGTGGCTACACCTTC
>-|TRBJ2-1|13|-|TRBV14
CASSQGRDNEQFF
TGTGCCAGCAGCCAAGGACGGGACAATGAGCAGTTCTTC
>TRBD2|TRBJ2-7|13|-|TRBV29-1
CSVSRASGYEQYF
TGCAGCGTTTCGAGGGCTAGCGGCTACGAGCAGTACTTC
>-|TRBJ2-7|13|-|TRBV4-3
CASSQERDYEQYF
TGCGCCAGCAGCCAAGAAAGGGACTACGAGCAGTACTTC
>-|TRBJ2-3|13|-|TRBV28
CASRLRGADTQYF
TGTGCCAGCAGGCTAAGGGGGGCAGATACGCAGTATTTT
>TRBD1|TRBJ2-7|16|-|TRBV5-1
CASSLEPGTGLGEQYF
TGCGCCAGCAGCTTGGAACCCGGGACAGGACTCGGGGAGCAGTACTTC
>-|TRBJ2-5|15|once|TRBV6-6
CASSYPGRGVETQYF
TGTGCCAGCAGTTACCCCGGCAGAGGTGTGGAGACCCAGTACTTC
>-|TRBJ2-3|14|-|TRBV7-5
CARGRLARTDTQYF
TGTGCCAGAGGCCGACTAGCGCGCACAGATACGCAGTATTTT
>TRBD2|TRBJ2-7|16|-|TRBV27
CASSSLGGTSSYEQYF
TGTGCCAGCAGTTCCCTGGGGGGGACTAGCTCCTACGAGCAGTACTTC
>-|TRBJ1-4|18|-|TRBV18
CASSLWTLTGSSNEKLFF
TGTGCCAGCTCACTATGGACCCTTACAGGGTCTTCTAATGAAAAACTGTTTTTT
>-|TRBJ1-2|12|few|TRBV6-5
CASSQGAYGYTF
TGTGCCAGCAGTCAAGGGGCGTACGGCTACACCTTC
>TRBD2|TRBJ2-7|16|once|TRBV11-3
CASSLAGLAASPEQYF
TGTGCCAGCAGCTTAGCCGGACTAGCGGCTAGTCCGGAGCAGTACTTC
>-|TRBJ1-2|13|-|TRBV5-1
CASSSTASYGYTF
TGCGCCAGCAGCTCGACAGCCTCCTATGGCTACACCTTC
>-|TRBJ2-2|14|-|TRBV5-1
CASSLGLATGELFF
TGCGCCAGCAGCTTGGGCCTAGCCACCGGGGAGCTGTTTTTT
>-|TRBJ2-1|14|-|TRBV9
CASSVDAPTGEQFF
TGTGCCAGCAGCGTAGACGCCCCCACGGGTGAGCAGTTCTTC
>-|TRBJ2-5|13|-|TRBV2
CASSAPFQETQYF
TGTGCCAGCAGCGCCCCCTTCCAAGAGACCCAGTACTTC
>TRBD2|TRBJ2-2|15|-|TRBV6-6
CASSSPGLVTGELFF
TGTGCCAGCAGTTCCCCGGGACTAGTTACCGGGGAGCTGTTTTTT
>-|TRBJ1-2|13|-|TRBV5-6
CASSLFGNYGYTF
TGTGCCAGCAGCTTGTTCGGGAACTATGGCTACACCTTC
>-|TRBJ2-1|15|once|TRBV5-1
CASSSQGGSYNEQFF
TGCGCCAGCAGCTCCCAGGGGGGGTCCTACAATGAGCAGTTCTTC
>-|TRBJ1-5|12|few|TRBV28
CASSLYDQPQHF
TGTGCCAGCAGTTTATACGATCAGCCCCAGCATTTT
>-|TRBJ2-4|14|-|TRBV5-6
CASSPTGAKNIQYF
TGTGCCAGCAGCCCAACAGGGGCCAAAAACATTCAGTACTTC
>TRBD2|TRBJ2-2|17|-|TRBV5-1
CASSLEPSGGYTGELFF
TGCGCCAGCAGCTTGGAACCTAGCGGGGGATACACCGGGGAGCTGTTTTTT
>-|TRBJ2-5|11|-|TRBV2
CASSERETQYF
TGTGCCAGCAGTGAAAGAGAGACCCAGTACTTC